The TCR beta chain under discussion was sequenced for a study of blood T cell repertoires in COVID-19. Study-wide context: The United States, Italy and Spain supplied acute and convalescent COVID-19 samples. PBMCs, B-cell-depleted T cells, or T cells were the source of the cDNA or gDNA that made up the material.

J gave up 4 bases and V 5 bases, and 5 bases lay outside the gene matches. CDR1 and CDR2 from the germline V gene are WNHNN and SYGVQD (reference sequence). This CDR3 has 15 amino acids. Per the original data handling: Amplification of reference gene primers was used by the study to estimate nucleated cell counts. Clones were read by immunoSEQ multiplex PCR, and TCRdb kept only the in-frame ones, dropping some. Clonal size and the V and J genes are those of that table, whereas D and trimming came from the DNA. Altogether roughly 150,000 clones are present, under 90% being singletons, with the ten largest covering roughly 2%.

This TCR derives from an elderly woman with acute or convalescent COVID-19. The specimen was peripheral blood. The gene calls are TRBV10-1 and TRBJ2-1; 10 bases line up with TRBD1. The CDR3 DNA reads as TGCGCCAGCAGTCCTGACAGGGGGCTATACAATGAGCAGTTCTTC. This translates into CASSPDRGLYNEQFF.